One and the same sample provided the 5 T cell receptor beta chains below, sequenced in a study of T cell responses to AZD1222 COVID-19 vaccine. Generated by immunoSEQ multiplex PCR, the TCRdb table keeps only in-frame clones and is missing some. The table has approximately 160,000 clones, about 87% seen once; the top ten hold more than 2%. Sample: peripheral blood, taken on day 0 of AZD1222 vaccination. These receptors all come from an adult in good health.

This chain connects TRBV19 to TRBJ1-2, with D unclear. Trimming shortened V by 8 bases and J by 2 bases, and 9 bases separated the two germline ends. The CDR3 has 12 amino acids. Germline V gives CDR1 LNHDA, CDR2 SQIVND (reference sequence). The DNA of the CDR3 is TGTGCCAGTGACGGACCGAACTATGGCTACACCTTC. Translated, it gives CASDGPNYGYTF.

This sequence joins TRBV6-6 and TRBJ1-6; the match to TRBD1 covers 9 bases. The CDR3 consists of 15 residues. Germline CDR1 reads MNHNY; CDR2 reads SVGAGI (reference sequence). Trimming at V came to 4 bases and at J to 7 bases, leaving 5 bases not matched to a gene. CDR3 sequence: CASSSWDRANSPLHF. CDR3 DNA: TGTGCCAGCAGTTCCTGGGACAGGGCAAATTCACCCCTCCACTTT.

The chain couples TRBV7-9 to TRBJ2-7; 10 positions match TRBD1. V dropped 7 bases and J dropped 2; count of bases not matched to a gene: 5. Germline-derived CDR1 and CDR2 are SEHNR and FQNEAQ (reference sequence). The length of the CDR3 is 14 residues. CDR3 in amino acids: CASTGDRGTYEQYF. DNA for the CDR3: TGTGCCAGCACCGGGGACAGGGGTACCTACGAGCAGTACTTC.

This clone was detected a few times. V and J are TRBV5-5 and TRBJ1-1; D unresolved. Trimming took off 2 bases at V and 1 base at J, with 9 bases between the two ends. This CDR3 has 14 residues. Germline values: CDR1 SGHKS, CDR2 YYEKEE (reference sequence). CDR3 protein: CASSFYSGNTEAFF. CDR3 bases: TGTGCCAGCAGCTTTTACAGCGGGAACACTGAAGCTTTCTTT.

The chain recombines TRBV19 with TRBJ2-1; 9 bases are a match to TRBD2. This CDR3 is 13 amino acids long. V was clipped by 6 bases and J by 7 bases; unmatched bases: 4. CDR1 and CDR2 from the germline V gene are LNHDA and SQIVND (reference sequence). The CDR3 reads CASSLAGPNEQFF. CDR3 sequence (DNA): TGTGCCAGTAGCCTAGCGGGGCCTAATGAGCAGTTCTTC.